This TCR beta chain is drawn from a study of human T cells and chemical hapten exposure. Background on the study: For sensitization, 2% DPC was applied to an approximately 2 cm by approximately 2 cm patch of upper inner arm skin. There were weekly diphenylcyclopropenone doses to the scalp for patients throughout the roughly 23-week study.

TCRdb itself ran the RACE reads through MiXCR, one entry per CDR3 protein. The sample gives about 85,000 distinct CDR3 sequences, around 10% of which show up once; about 1.4% is in the top ten. The time point was: patch test 2, 6 weeks after DPC sensitization. Treatment of the sample: therapeutic diphenylcyclopropenone sensitization with weekly scalp DPC. This CDR3 has 12 amino acids. V lost 8 bases and J 7 bases, leaving 11 bases between the germline ends. Germline-derived CDR1 and CDR2 are LGHDT and YNNKEL (reference sequence). This specimen was whole blood, taken in connection with sensitization to the hapten diphenylcyclopropenone (DPC). The chain combines TRBV3-1 with TRBJ2-2; no clear D gene. This clonotype was sampled from a man between 18 and 35 years old with alopecia areata. Some clones in this sample may be carry-over from other donors' samples. The CDR3 sequence: CASHRGVGELFF. The DNA of the CDR3 is TGTGCCAGCCACCGTGGGGTCGGGGAGCTGTTTTTT.